This T cell receptor beta chain was profiled in a study of neurological immune-mediated disorders. The CDR3 loop spans 14 amino acids. Germline CDR1 reads MNHEY; CDR2 reads SVGAGI. Trimming took off 0 bases at V and 0 bases at J, with 6 bases between the two ends. From 15-18 subjects, each sequencing run yielded over 160 million TCR-beta sequences. Each CDR3 protein gets one entry after TCRdb re-called the 5' RACE reads with MiXCR. Among about 90,000 distinct CDR3 sequences, around 13% were seen once, and the ten largest hold around 5%. This clonotype has a count of ten or more. Time point noted: longitudinal time-point 2.

Specimen: PBMCs. J is TRBJ2-7 and V is TRBV6-5; D gene uncertain. The sequence was obtained from a female donor with HTLV-1-associated myelopathy (HAM/TSP). The chain's CDR3 is CASSYSGGSYEQYF. The CDR3 region has the DNA TGTGCCAGCAGTTACTCAGGCGGCTCCTACGAGCAGTACTTC.